This entry lists 6 T cell receptor beta chains sequenced from one sample in a study of cytomegalovirus exposure and HLA in healthy donors. The primer mix had 60 Vbeta and 13 Jbeta primers. The data were produced by immunoSEQ multiplex PCR, yet TCRdb's version contains in-frame clones alone and is incomplete. The data show 95,000 to 100,000 clones, about 80% seen once. Material: PBMCs. These receptors were obtained from a man aged 40-49 years in good health and CMV-seronegative.

This clone occurred a few times. The rearrangement uses TRBV6-5 and TRBJ1-3; the D gene is possibly TRBD1 (5 bases). CDR3 size: 14 residues. Trimming took off 6 bases at V and 0 bases at J, with 9 bases between the two ends. The germline V gene encodes CDR1 MNHEY and CDR2 SVGAGI. This CDR3 reads CASRTQGSGNTIYF. CDR3 nucleotide sequence: TGTGCCAGCAGAACGCAGGGCTCTGGAAACACCATATATTTT.

The chain is built from TRBV28 and TRBJ2-7; 8 bases agree with TRBD1. The CDR3 loop spans 15 amino acids. Germline V CDR1 and CDR2: MDHEN, SYDVKM. Unmatched junction bases numbered 12, after V lost 5 bases and J lost 6 bases. The DNA for the CDR3 is TGTGCCAGCAGTAAAAAGACAGGGGCGGGGCGCGAGCAGTACTTC. It is translated as CASSKKTGAGREQYF.

The V and J genes are TRBV19 and TRBJ2-7, with D possibly being TRBD1 (6 bases). The V end lost 3 bases, the J end lost 5 bases, and 11 bases lay between the germline ends. This CDR3 is 13 amino acids long. CDR1 is LNHDA, CDR2 SQIVND, per germline (reference sequence). The CDR3 DNA follows: TGTGCCAGTAGTATCAGGACAGCCGACGAGCAGTACTTC. Its protein is CASSIRTADEQYF.

The rearrangement uses TRBV6-1 and TRBJ2-5, with D perhaps matching TRBD1 (5 bases). The tail of the sequence fits TRBJ2-7 better, so the J call may be wrong. The CDR3 has 13 residues. Germline CDR1 MNHNS, CDR2 SASEGT. CDR3 sequence: CASSDRDSYEQYF. The CDR3 region has the DNA TGTGCCAGCAGTGACAGGGATTCCTACGAGCAGTACTTC.

This rearrangement joins TRBV7-9 to TRBJ2-7; D is unresolved. The V gene's germline CDR1 is SEHNR and CDR2 FQNEAQ (reference sequence). This CDR3 has 15 residues. V shed 2 bases and J shed 0 bases, with 11 bases lying between them. The CDR3: CASSLSEASSYEQYF. DNA for the CDR3: TGTGCCAGCAGCTTAAGCGAGGCAAGCTCCTACGAGCAGTACTTC.

About this clone: Germline and junction disagree at one end, which may indicate a read error. The V call is TRBV7-9, the J call TRBJ1-1, with a weak D call TRBD1 (5 bases). In germline, CDR1 is SEHNR, CDR2 FQNEAQ (reference sequence). The CDR3 loop spans 12 amino acids. Written as DNA, the CDR3 is TGTTCCAGCAGCTTTTCCCAGGGTGGAGCTTTCTTT. It is translated as CSSSFSQGGAFF.